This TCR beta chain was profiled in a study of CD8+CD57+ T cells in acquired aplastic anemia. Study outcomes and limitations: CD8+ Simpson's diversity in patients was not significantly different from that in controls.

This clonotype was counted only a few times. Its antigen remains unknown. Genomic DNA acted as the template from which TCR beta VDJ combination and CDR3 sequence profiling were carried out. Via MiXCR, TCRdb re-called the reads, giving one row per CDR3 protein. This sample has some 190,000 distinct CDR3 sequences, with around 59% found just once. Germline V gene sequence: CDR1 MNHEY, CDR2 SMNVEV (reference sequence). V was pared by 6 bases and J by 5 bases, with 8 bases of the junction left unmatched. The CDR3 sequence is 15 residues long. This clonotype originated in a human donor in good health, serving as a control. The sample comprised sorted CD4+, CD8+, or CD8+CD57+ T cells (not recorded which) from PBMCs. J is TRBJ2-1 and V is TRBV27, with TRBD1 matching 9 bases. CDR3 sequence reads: CASRDGTGSHNEQFF. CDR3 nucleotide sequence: TGTGCCAGCAGGGACGGGACAGGGAGCCACAATGAGCAGTTCTTC.